The rows below give T cell receptor beta chains drawn from one sample of a study of CXCR3-negative and CXCR3-positive naive CD8 T cells. TCRdb re-analyzed the 5' RACE reads; it lists each CDR3 protein once, without DNA. The table lists approximately 130,000 distinct CDR3 sequences, with approximately 0.4% in the top ten. Sequences were obtained from naive CXCR3+ CD8+ T cells from blood. These receptors all stem from a human donor in good health. Some clones in this sample may be carry-over from other donors' samples. CDR3s include the opening cysteine and the closing phenylalanine or tryptophan.

V gene,CDR3 length,J gene,CDR3 protein
TRBV9,13,TRBJ2-7,CASSGQGGYEQYF
TRBV11-2,16,TRBJ1-2,CASSGYGQGQSYGYTF
TRBV9,16,TRBJ1-2,CASSAGAGLRGEGYTF
TRBV29-1,15,TRBJ2-5,CSVDPSGRARETQYF
TRBV20-1,14,TRBJ2-1,CSAPPPSGTKEQFF
TRBV5-1,13,TRBJ1-5,CASSFDSGQPQHF
TRBV7-9,16,TRBJ1-2,CASSDRLREIEDGYTF
TRBV29-1,17,TRBJ2-3,CSAEGGGGLTRVDTQYF
TRBV4-3,15,TRBJ2-2,CASSQAGQYTGELFF
TRBV3-1,15,TRBJ2-1,CASSQSSGSYNEQFF
TRBV5-6,12,TRBJ2-1,CASRMQGAEQFF
TRBV7-9,14,TRBJ2-7,CASSSHRSSYEQYF
TRBV28,13,TRBJ2-7,CASSFSGAHEQYF
TRBV11-3,13,TRBJ2-1,CASSAPTGNEQFF
TRBV28,17,TRBJ2-5,CASSFLGLSGSAETQYF
TRBV29-1,14,TRBJ1-5,CSVEDLGEGQPQHF
TRBV14,15,TRBJ2-1,CASSLLAYQINEQFF
TRBV28,16,TRBJ2-1,CASSFIGQGAYNEQFF
TRBV5-1,14,TRBJ2-2,CASSFRFLTGELFF
TRBV20-1,14,TRBJ2-1,CSASELAEYNEQFF
TRBV29-1,12,TRBJ1-1,CSVEGVSGGAFF
TRBV5-1,15,TRBJ2-7,CASSAPGQGAYEQYF
TRBV7-9,14,TRBJ2-7,CASSGTGSGFEQYF
TRBV12-3/TRBV12-4,14,TRBJ2-1,CASSPALGYNEQFF
TRBV7-6,14,TRBJ2-1,CASSAWTGYNEQFF
TRBV4-1,16,TRBJ2-3,CASSQRLPPSTDTQYF